This is a list of T cell receptor beta chains from one sample in a study of blood T cell repertoires in COVID-19. Sequenced by immunoSEQ multiplex PCR; TCRdb stores in-frame clones only, minus some. Of around 46,000 clones listed, around 82% are singletons. The sample consisted of peripheral blood. These receptors were collected from a man between 35 and 55 years old with acute or convalescent COVID-19. Each CDR3 is given with its conserved first and last residue. Fields, in order: D gene, clone size, J gene, V gene, CDR3 protein, CDR3 DNA. A D gene is named only where the DNA matches it firmly. Only part of the rows carry a size: once, few, many, or a class if the clone is expanded.

>TRBD1|NA|TRBJ2-5|TRBV6-6
CASRDGNRGPGETQYF
TGTGCCAGCAGGGACGGTAACAGGGGGCCCGGGGAGACCCAGTACTTC
>NA|NA|TRBJ1-3|TRBV11-2
CASSSIGGRLGNTIYF
TGTGCCAGCAGCTCGATCGGGGGGCGATTGGGAAACACCATATATTTT
>NA|NA|TRBJ1-4|TRBV6-5
CASRREEKLFF
TGTGCCAGCAGGCGAGAAGAAAAACTGTTTTTT
>NA|NA|TRBJ1-2|TRBV24-1
CATSDFEGGLSGYTF
TGTGCCACCAGTGATTTTGAAGGGGGTTTAAGTGGCTACACCTTC
>TRBD1|once|TRBJ1-3|TRBV4-1
CASSYPHQGAGGNTIYF
TGCGCCAGCAGTTACCCTCATCAGGGGGCTGGTGGAAACACCATATATTTT
>NA|NA|TRBJ1-6|TRBV6-1
CASSEGLTRYNSPLHF
TGTGCCAGCAGTGAAGGGTTGACCAGGTATAATTCACCCCTCCACTTT
>TRBD2|NA|TRBJ2-5|TRBV27
CASSPLTGGADGKETQYF
TGTGCCAGCAGTCCTCTTACCGGGGGGGCAGACGGGAAAGAGACCCAGTACTTC
>TRBD1|NA|TRBJ1-1|TRBV5-8
CASTQRDRGLIPF
TGTGCCAGCACGCAACGGGACAGGGGACTAATCCCCTTT
>NA|NA|TRBJ2-2|TRBV2
CASSVVPGTGELFF
TGTGCCAGCAGTGTGGTTCCGGGCACCGGGGAGCTGTTTTTT
>TRBD2|NA|TRBJ2-5|TRBV5-8
CASSEGLAGGSEETQYF
TGTGCCAGCAGCGAGGGACTAGCGGGGGGGTCGGAAGAGACCCAGTACTTC
>TRBD1|NA|TRBJ1-3|TRBV10-3
CAISPWTGTELSSGNTIYF
TGTGCCATCAGTCCTTGGACAGGAACGGAGTTGAGCTCTGGAAACACCATATATTTT
>NA|NA|TRBJ1-2|TRBV6-6
CASSYEEARSYYTF
TGTGCCAGCAGTTACGAGGAGGCTAGGAGTTACTACACCTTC
>TRBD1|once|TRBJ1-1|TRBV3-1/TRBV3-2
CASSHGQGTEAFF
TGTGCCAGCAGCCACGGACAGGGGACTGAAGCTTTCTTT
>NA|NA|TRBJ2-1|TRBV5-1
CASSLSYNEQFF
TGCGCCAGCAGCTTGTCATACAATGAGCAGTTCTTC
>NA|NA|TRBJ1-2|TRBV30
CAWRQTASYGYTF
TGTGCCTGGAGGCAGACAGCTAGCTATGGCTACACCTTC
>NA|few|TRBJ2-2|TRBV18
CASSPYRIGSGGTGELFF
TGTGCCAGCTCACCATATAGAATTGGGTCCGGAGGCACCGGGGAGCTGTTTTTT
>NA|NA|TRBJ2-2|TRBV24-1
CATSLRYTGELFF
TGTGCCACCAGTCTCCGTTACACCGGGGAGCTGTTTTTT
>TRBD1|NA|TRBJ2-7|TRBV12-3/TRBV12-4
CASRGQGAYEQYF
TGTGCCAGCAGGGGACAGGGGGCCTACGAGCAGTACTTC
>TRBD2|NA|TRBJ2-1|TRBV4-2
CASSLGTSGGAGSYNEQFF
TGTGCCAGCAGCCTTGGGACTAGCGGGGGGGCAGGGTCCTACAATGAGCAGTTCTTC
>NA|NA|TRBJ1-4|TRBV2
CASSATGSLDEKLFF
TGTGCCAGCAGCGCTACAGGGTCGTTGGATGAAAAACTGTTTTTT
>TRBD1|few|TRBJ1-2|TRBV9
CASSPGQLGYGYTF
TGTGCCAGCAGCCCGGGACAGTTAGGCTATGGCTACACCTTC
>TRBD1|NA|TRBJ2-7|TRBV5-1
CASSLAGTGVSYEQYF
TGCGCCAGCAGCTTGGCCGGGACAGGAGTATCCTACGAGCAGTACTTC
>NA|NA|TRBJ1-5|TRBV19
CASSIGGSLSNQPQHF
TGTGCCAGTAGTATAGGAGGATCCCTTAGCAATCAGCCCCAGCATTTT
>TRBD1|NA|TRBJ1-2|TRBV5-8
CASSPQGLRNYGYTF
TGTGCCAGCAGCCCACAGGGGTTAAGGAACTATGGCTACACCTTC
>NA|NA|TRBJ1-6|TRBV19
CASKDIPTSPLHF
TGTGCCAGTAAGGACATTCCGACCTCACCCCTCCACTTT
>NA|once|TRBJ2-1|TRBV18
CASSPSSSYNEQFF
TGTGCCAGCTCACCGTCCAGCTCCTACAATGAGCAGTTCTTC
>TRBD1|NA|TRBJ1-2|TRBV5-1
CASSEGQNYGYTF
TGCGCCAGCAGCGAGGGACAGAACTATGGCTACACCTTC
>NA|NA|TRBJ1-5|TRBV7-2
CASSLNSGPRQPQHF
TGTGCCAGCAGCTTAAATTCAGGGCCCCGCCAGCCCCAGCATTTT
>TRBD1|NA|TRBJ2-3|TRBV6-5
CASIPGGADTQYF
TGTGCCAGCATACCAGGGGGCGCAGATACGCAGTATTTT
>TRBD1|few|TRBJ1-1|TRBV5-1
CASSLGQGIAENTEAFF
TGCGCCAGCAGCTTGGGACAGGGGATAGCGGAGAACACTGAAGCTTTCTTT
>TRBD1|once|TRBJ1-2|TRBV18
CASSRSIQGDGYTF
TGTGCCAGCTCACGGTCAATACAGGGGGATGGCTACACCTTC
>TRBD1|NA|TRBJ2-7|TRBV11-2
CASGHNRDRSYEQYF
TGTGCCAGCGGACACAACCGGGACAGGTCCTACGAGCAGTACTTC
>NA|NA|TRBJ1-1|TRBV18
CASSPQGQNTEAFF
TGTGCCAGCTCACCTCAGGGCCAGAACACTGAAGCTTTCTTT
>NA|NA|TRBJ2-5|TRBV5-4
CASSPRGRGRETQYF
TGTGCCAGCAGCCCCAGGGGGCGGGGGCGAGAGACCCAGTACTTC
>TRBD2|NA|TRBJ2-1|TRBV2
CASSLGLAGEQFF
TGTGCCAGCAGTTTAGGACTAGCGGGGGAGCAGTTCTTC
>NA|once|TRBJ1-6|TRBV30
CAWSVQGYSPLHF
TGTGCCTGGAGTGTGCAGGGCTACTCACCCCTCCACTTT
>NA|NA|TRBJ1-3|TRBV2
CASSEGAEGNTIYF
TGTGCCAGCAGTGAAGGGGCAGAAGGAAACACCATATATTTT
>TRBD2|NA|TRBJ2-7|TRBV7-2
CASSFWGGHEQYF
TGTGCCAGCAGCTTTTGGGGAGGGCACGAGCAGTACTTC
>TRBD1|NA|TRBJ1-4|TRBV28
CASSLGQGVATNEKLFF
TGTGCCAGCAGTTTAGGGCAGGGGGTTGCAACTAATGAAAAACTGTTTTTT
>TRBD1|NA|TRBJ1-1|TRBV2
CASREGAGGRTEAFF
TGTGCCAGCAGAGAGGGGGCAGGGGGTCGGACTGAAGCTTTCTTT
>TRBD2|NA|TRBJ2-3|TRBV11-3
CASSPGAGTVTDTQYF
TGTGCCAGCAGCCCAGGAGCGGGGACTGTCACAGATACGCAGTATTTT
>NA|NA|TRBJ2-1|TRBV7-2
CASSSQGQSYNEQFF
TGTGCCAGCAGCTCTCAGGGCCAATCCTACAATGAGCAGTTCTTC
>TRBD1|NA|TRBJ2-2|TRBV10-3
CAIGTVNTGELFF
TGTGCCATCGGGACAGTCAACACCGGGGAGCTGTTTTTT
>NA|NA|TRBJ1-2|TRBV6-5
CASGLLSGARGYTF
TGTGCCAGCGGCTTATTGTCAGGGGCGCGAGGCTACACCTTC
>NA|NA|TRBJ1-2|TRBV5-5
CASSLRGGDGYTF
TGTGCCAGCAGCTTGAGAGGGGGGGATGGCTACACCTTC
>NA|NA|TRBJ1-2|TRBV30
CAWTGEGTSGYTF
TGTGCCTGGACAGGGGAGGGAACGTCGGGCTACACCTTC
>NA|few|TRBJ2-3|TRBV4-1
CASSQASSTDTQYF
TGCGCCAGCAGCCAGGCCTCCAGCACAGATACGCAGTATTTT
>NA|NA|TRBJ2-2|TRBV6-4
CASSKVEDTGELFF
TGTGCCAGCAGTAAGGTAGAGGACACCGGGGAGCTGTTTTTT
>NA|NA|TRBJ2-7|TRBV28
CASRPGTLTYEQYF
TGTGCCAGCCGCCCGGGGACTCTTACCTACGAGCAGTACTTC
>NA|NA|TRBJ2-1|TRBV30
CAWSEGGGRFF
TGTGCCTGGAGTGAGGGTGGAGGTCGGTTCTTC
>NA|NA|TRBJ1-1|TRBV7-9
CASGSRVNTEAFF
TGTGCCAGCGGGAGTCGGGTGAACACTGAAGCTTTCTTT
>TRBD1|once|TRBJ2-3|TRBV18
CASSPDRAYTDTQYF
TGTGCCAGCTCACCTGACAGGGCCTACACAGATACGCAGTATTTT
>NA|NA|TRBJ1-1|TRBV11-3
CASSFRSGEAFF
TGTGCCAGCAGCTTTAGATCGGGTGAAGCTTTCTTT
>NA|NA|TRBJ1-2|TRBV7-9
CASSLGTLNYGYTF
TGTGCCAGCAGCTTAGGGACACTCAACTATGGCTACACCTTC
>TRBD1|NA|TRBJ2-5|TRBV2
CASSRQGFGQETQYF
TGTGCCAGCAGTCGACAGGGTTTTGGCCAAGAGACCCAGTACTTC
>TRBD1|NA|TRBJ1-2|TRBV20-1
CSATTGGGYTF
TGCAGTGCGACTACAGGGGGCGGCTACACCTTC
>TRBD1|NA|TRBJ2-7|TRBV7-9
CASSLVRGFGQALGEQYF
TGTGCCAGCAGCTTAGTTCGGGGCTTCGGACAGGCTTTGGGGGAGCAGTACTTC
>TRBD1|NA|TRBJ1-2|TRBV7-2
CASSLDQGAYYGYTF
TGTGCCAGCAGCTTAGATCAGGGGGCTTACTATGGCTACACCTTC
>TRBD2|NA|TRBJ2-3|TRBV2
CASSEASGFTDTQYF
TGTGCCAGCAGTGAGGCTAGCGGCTTCACAGATACGCAGTATTTT